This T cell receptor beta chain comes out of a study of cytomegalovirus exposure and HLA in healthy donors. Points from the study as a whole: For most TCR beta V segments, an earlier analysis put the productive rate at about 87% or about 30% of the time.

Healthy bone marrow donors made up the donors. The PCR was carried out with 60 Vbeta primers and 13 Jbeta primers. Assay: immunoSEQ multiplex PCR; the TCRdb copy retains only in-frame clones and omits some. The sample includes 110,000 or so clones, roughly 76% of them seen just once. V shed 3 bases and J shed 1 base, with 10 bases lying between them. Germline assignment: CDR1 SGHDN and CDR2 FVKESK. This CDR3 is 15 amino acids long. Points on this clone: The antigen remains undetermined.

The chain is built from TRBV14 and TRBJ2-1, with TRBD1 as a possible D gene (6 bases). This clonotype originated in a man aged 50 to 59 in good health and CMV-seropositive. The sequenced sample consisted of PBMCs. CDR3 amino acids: CASSHKQGSYNEQFF. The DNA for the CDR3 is TGTGCCAGCAGCCATAAGCAGGGGTCCTACAATGAGCAGTTCTTC.